The 20 T cell receptor beta chains reported below all come from one sample, sequenced in a study of regulatory and conventional T cells in RAG deficiency. Produced via immunoSEQ multiplex PCR; TCRdb's table is partial and in-frame only. The sample carries fewer than 35,000 clones, 70% to 90% recorded once. The same specimen was also included in a second study, on regulatory T cells. Turning to that study: The primer mix had 52 TRBV and 13 TRBJ primers.

Sequences were obtained from CD8+ T cells sorted from blood. Receptors were obtained from a human donor in good health.

This sequence joins TRBV19 and TRBJ1-1, with D possibly being TRBD1 (5 bases). Germline V CDR1 and CDR2: LNHDA, SQIVND (reference sequence). Trimming stripped 7 bases from V and 3 bases from J, with 15 bases between. The length of the CDR3 is 14 residues. CDR3 region: CASKPGGRYTEAFF. The CDR3 DNA follows: TGTGCCAGTAAACCCGGGGGACGGTACACTGAAGCTTTCTTT. The variable domain in full, with the rest retrieved from reference TRBV19 and TRBJ1-1, is DGGITQSPKYLFRKEGQNVTLSCEQNLNHDAMYWYRQDPGQGLRLIYYSQIVNDFQKGDIAEGYSVSREKKESFPLTVTSAQKNPTAFYLCASKPGGRYTEAFFGQGTRLTVV.

The chain employs TRBV19 and TRBJ2-5, with 10 bases fitting TRBD2. Germline CDR1 reads LNHDA; CDR2 reads SQIVND (reference sequence). This CDR3 has 18 amino acids. V shed 3 bases and J 2 bases; nucleotides not matched to a gene: 12. The CDR3 protein is CASSIVSSGRPPQETQYF. The CDR3 DNA sequence: TGTGCCAGTAGTATTGTATCTAGCGGGAGACCCCCACAAGAGACCCAGTACTTC.

This chain links TRBV7-9 with TRBJ2-7, with TRBD1 matching 9 bases. The germline V gene has CDR1 SEHNR and CDR2 FQNEAQ (reference sequence). The V gene end was trimmed by 5 bases and the J gene end by 5 bases; junction bases not matched to a gene: 4. The CDR3 covers 13 residues. The CDR3 nucleotides are TGTGCCAGCAGCCCTCGGGACAGGGACGAGCAGTACTTC. This codes for CASSPRDRDEQYF.

CDR3 bases: TGTGCCAGCAGCTCCAGAGTTGGGGGATATAATTCACCCCTCCACTTT. It codes for CASSSRVGGYNSPLHF. V gene TRBV11-2 combines with J gene TRBJ1-6; maybe TRBD1 (5 bases). This CDR3 contains 16 residues. CDR1 SGHAT and CDR2 FQNNGV come from the germline V gene. Trimming removed 4 bases at V and 4 bases at J, with 14 bases between.

The chain uses TRBV5-6 and TRBJ2-1, with D possibly TRBD2 on 5 matching bases. In germline, CDR1 is SGHDT, CDR2 YYEEEE. Trimming removed 2 bases from V and 0 bases from J, with 12 bases in between. This CDR3 is built from 16 residues. In DNA form, the CDR3 reads TGTGCCAGCAGCTTATATAGCGAGCACTCCTACAATGAGCAGTTCTTC. It encodes CASSLYSEHSYNEQFF.

In this sample, this clone turned up once. The chain carries TRBV18 and TRBJ2-3; 10 bases fit TRBD2. V lost 2 bases to trimming and J lost 4 bases; unmatched junction nucleotides: 9. This CDR3 contains 17 residues. In germline, CDR1 is KGHSH, CDR2 LQKENI. The CDR3 DNA follows: TGTGCCAGCTCACCAGTCCCTAGCGGGAGTAACGCAGATACGCAGTATTTT. As protein: CASSPVPSGSNADTQYF. Filled out from reference TRBV18 and TRBJ2-3, the complete variable domain reads NAGVMQNPRHLVRRRGQEARLRCSPMKGHSHVYWYRQLPEEGLKFMVYLQKENIIDESGMPKERFSAEFPKEGPSILRIQQVVRGDSAAYFCASSPVPSGSNADTQYFGPGTRLTVL.

The rearrangement joins TRBV2 to TRBJ2-1, with D perhaps matching TRBD1 (5 bases). The germline CDR1 and CDR2 sequences are SNHLY and FYNNEI. The CDR3 consists of 15 residues. Trimming left V 2 bases short and J 3 bases short, with 11 bases between. The CDR3 nucleotides read TGTGCCAGCAGTGAAAGTTCGACAGTCTACAATGAGCAGTTCTTC. Translating it yields CASSESSTVYNEQFF.

V and J are TRBV10-1 and TRBJ2-4, with 7 bases lining up with TRBD1. The V gene end was trimmed by 8 bases and the J gene end by 4 bases; junction bases not matched to a gene: 8. The CDR3 loop spans 14 amino acids. Looked up from germline, CDR1 is WNHNN and CDR2 is SYGVQD (reference sequence). The CDR3 sequence: CASFSGTVKNIQYF. CDR3 sequence (DNA): TGCGCCAGCTTTTCCGGGACAGTAAAAAACATTCAGTACTTC.

This rearrangement joins TRBV6-5 to TRBJ1-1; TRBD1 is a possible D gene (6 bases). Germline values: CDR1 MNHEY, CDR2 SVGAGI. With 6 bases removed from V and 1 base from J, the gap between germline ends came to 9 bases. CDR3 size: 13 residues. The CDR3 sequence is CASRRGSNTEAFF. Written as DNA, the CDR3 is TGTGCCAGCAGAAGGGGGTCGAACACTGAAGCTTTCTTT.

CDR3 DNA: TGTGCCAGCAGTTTATCCCGGGTAGGGACATACGAGCAGTACTTC. As protein: CASSLSRVGTYEQYF. This chain uses TRBV27 with TRBJ2-7; perhaps TRBD1 as D (6 bases). Trimming left V 0 bases short and J 4 bases short, with 13 bases between. CDR3 length: 15 amino acids. In germline, CDR1 is MNHEY, CDR2 SMNVEV (reference sequence).

This clone is a singleton in its sample. The chain has TRBV30 and TRBJ2-2; D unresolved. V dropped 2 bases and J dropped 1 base, with 2 bases sitting between them. The germline V gene has CDR1 GTSNPN and CDR2 SVGIG (reference sequence). The CDR3 covers 12 residues. CDR3 loop: CAWSRNTGELFF. Written as DNA, the CDR3 is TGTGCCTGGAGTAGGAACACCGGGGAGCTGTTTTTT. Drawing the rest from reference TRBV30 and TRBJ2-2, the complete variable domain is SQTIHQWPATLVQPVGSPLSLECTVEGTSNPNLYWYRQAAGRGLQLLFYSVGIGQISSEVPQNLSASRPQDRQFILSSKKLLLSDSGFYLCAWSRNTGELFFGEGSRLTVL.

This rearrangement joins TRBV29-1 to TRBJ2-5; TRBD2 matches at 13 bases. V gave up 1 base and J gave up 2 bases; unmatched junction bases: 1. Looked up from germline, CDR1 is SQVTM and CDR2 is ANQGSEA. CDR3 length: 15 amino acids. CDR3 bases: TGCAGCGTTGAAGGGACTAGCGGGAGTCAAGAGACCCAGTACTTC. This encodes CSVEGTSGSQETQYF.

The chain's CDR3 is CASRKREIDGELFF. CDR3 coding DNA: TGTGCCAGCAGGAAGCGGGAGATAGACGGGGAGCTGTTTTTT. The chain uses TRBV2 and TRBJ2-2; 8 bases map to TRBD2. CDR1 SNHLY and CDR2 FYNNEI come from the germline V gene. The CDR3 spans 14 residues. The J segment lost 7 bases and the V segment lost 6 bases, leaving 7 bases of the junction unmatched.

The chain employs TRBV18 and TRBJ1-2, with TRBD1 matching over 7 bases. Germline V CDR1 and CDR2: KGHSH, LQKENI. Trimming at V came to 3 bases and at J to 7 bases, leaving 14 bases not matched to a gene. The CDR3 is 16 residues long. The CDR3 sequence is CASSPNLNRGSSGYTF. In DNA form, the CDR3 reads TGTGCCAGCTCACCTAACCTCAACAGGGGAAGTTCTGGCTACACCTTC.

V gene TRBV10-1 combines with J gene TRBJ1-2; perhaps TRBD1 as D (5 bases). Germline lookup yields CDR1 WNHNN and CDR2 SYGVQD (reference sequence). CDR3 length equals 13 residues. With 8 bases removed from V and 8 bases from J, the gap between germline ends came to 18 bases. The CDR3: CASVGGGAEGYTF. The CDR3, as DNA: TGCGCCAGCGTCGGGGGAGGAGCTGAGGGCTACACCTTC.

Here the CDR3 reads CASSGAVPSATNEKLFF. The CDR3, as DNA: TGTGCCAGCTCGGGGGCGGTCCCCTCCGCAACTAATGAAAAACTGTTTTTT. This chain connects TRBV18 to TRBJ1-4, with D maybe TRBD1 (6 bases). Germline V CDR1 and CDR2: KGHSH, LQKENI. CDR3 length: 17 residues. The V end lost 6 bases, the J end lost 0 bases, and 17 bases lay between the germline ends.

The V and J genes are TRBV13 and TRBJ2-1; TRBD2 matches at 7 bases. Germline CDR1 and CDR2: PRHDT and FYEKMQ (reference sequence). There are 13 residues in the CDR3. J lost 6 bases, V lost 4 bases, and 3 bases had no gene match. The CDR3 loop reads CASSSSGGNEQFF. The CDR3 DNA sequence: TGTGCCAGCAGCTCTAGCGGCGGCAATGAGCAGTTCTTC.

This clone occurred once. This sequence joins TRBV19 and TRBJ2-1, with D maybe TRBD1 (6 bases). V lost 3 bases and J lost 5, with 14 bases in between. Germline CDR1 and CDR2: LNHDA and SQIVND (reference sequence). The CDR3 runs 15 residues. The CDR3: CASSMAGTTNNEQFF. CDR3 nucleotide sequence: TGTGCCAGTAGTATGGCCGGGACAACCAACAATGAGCAGTTCTTC.

This sequence joins TRBV7-9 and TRBJ2-1; D remains unclear. The length of the CDR3 is 14 residues. Trimming took off 0 bases at V and 0 bases at J, with 3 bases between the two ends. Germline values: CDR1 SEHNR, CDR2 FQNEAQ (reference sequence). The CDR3 nucleotides read TGTGCCAGCAGCTTAGCGGGCTCCTACAATGAGCAGTTCTTC. Amino acids: CASSLAGSYNEQFF.

The CDR3 nucleotides are TGCAGCGTTGGACAGGGTTCTTATGAGCAGTACTTC. This sequence encodes CSVGQGSYEQYF. The gene calls are TRBV29-1 and TRBJ2-7; 7 bases match TRBD1. From germline, CDR1 is SQVTM and CDR2 ANQGSEA. The CDR3 contains 12 residues. The trim removed 4 bases at V and 7 bases at J, leaving 7 bases unmatched.